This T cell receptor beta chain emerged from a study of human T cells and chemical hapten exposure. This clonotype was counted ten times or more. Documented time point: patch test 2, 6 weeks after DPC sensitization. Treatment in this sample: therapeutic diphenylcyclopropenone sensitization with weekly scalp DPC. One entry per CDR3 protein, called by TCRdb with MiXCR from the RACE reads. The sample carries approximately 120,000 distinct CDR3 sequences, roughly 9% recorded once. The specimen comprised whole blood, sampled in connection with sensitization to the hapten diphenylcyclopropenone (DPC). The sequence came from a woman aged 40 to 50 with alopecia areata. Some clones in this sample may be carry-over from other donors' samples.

As DNA, the CDR3 is TGTGCCATCAGTGAAGGAGACGAGCAGTACTTC. Translated: CAISEGDEQYF. The V and J genes are TRBV10-3 and TRBJ2-7; D ambiguous. Germline V lookup: CDR1 ENHRY, CDR2 SYGVKD. Trimming took off 3 bases at V and 5 bases at J, with 5 bases between the two ends. This CDR3 is built from 11 residues.